This T cell receptor beta chain was found in a study of blood T cells in healthy people across ages (dated by TCRdb to 2013 to 2016). General notes on the study: Template switching captured roughly one uniquely barcoded TCR beta cDNA molecule per two T cells in model experiments. To track age-related changes in TCR beta repertoire diversity, the study relied on deep sequencing normalized with unique cDNA molecular identifiers. Four age groups were formed from the donors: young (average approximately 15 years), middle-aged (approximately 39), aged (roughly 59) and long-lived (about 80). Donors of different ages were randomly distributed across sequencing lanes to avoid experimental bias. Using the same blood draw, the study looked at two additional independent replicas of 1 million unique cDNA reads for two donors, one aged 18 to 29 and the other aged 80 or older. What the work shows at the level of the full study, not this receptor alone: Because profiling used bulk unsorted PBMCs, naive and antigen-experienced compartments could not be compared conclusively. As age increased, observed TCR beta diversity per million T cells dropped in a roughly linear way, and a significant reduction was already evident by age 40. Estimates of total diversity from one million sequenced T cells were regarded as lower bounds and underestimates. Compared with the aged group, the long-lived group had more naive CD4+ T cells, fewer expanded clones and increased TCR diversity, suggesting age selection. A strong correlation was found between observed TCR beta diversity and the percentage of naive T cells measured by flow cytometry. The CMV infection status of donors was not known, potentially confounding age-related changes in expanded clonotypes.

The method behind the library was 5' RACE. For sequencing, an Illumina HiSeq 2500 was employed. A second PCR of roughly 7 to 12 cycles was performed with a sample-barcoded 5' primer and a J-beta primer mix. A template-switch 5' adaptor carrying 12 random nucleotides introduced a unique molecular identifier onto each TCR beta cDNA molecule. Each sample yielded at least 3 million CDR3-containing paired-end reads. First-strand cDNA synthesis was performed from all RNA using the Mint cDNA synthesis kit, with priming by a TRBC-specific oligonucleotide. After uracil-DNA glycosylase treatment, a first 18-cycle PCR used universal primers M1SS and BC2_uni_R on all cDNA. The original methods were these. For normalization, 1 million high-quality reads, each with a distinct molecular identifier, were randomly selected from each sample. Instead of being binned into consensus sequences, reads that shared molecular identifiers were thrown out. MiTCR, set to a Q25 quality threshold and the strictest error-elimination algorithm, was used for CDR3 identification, clonotype clustering and error correction. A nonparametric unseen species model with Euler transformation was used to estimate lower-bound total TCR beta diversity. TCRdb reanalyzed the raw reads on its own, using fastp at Q25 for trimming and MiXCR for clone calling, and kept in-frame beta chains. Duplicate CDR3 protein sequences are folded into a single record with the most common DNA and genes. It is TCRdb's table, rather than the study itself, that gives the V and J calls and clone size. Across this sample there are about 1.7 million distinct CDR3 sequences, with about 28% seen only once. The top ten clones comprise roughly 8% of the sample.

The donors were roughly 39 Caucasian individuals from Russia, aged roughly 6 to 90 years, who were systemically healthy. Ten milliliters of peripheral blood were drawn from each donor into EDTA-treated Vacutainer tubes. Ficoll-Paque density-gradient centrifugation was used to isolate PBMCs, with at least 6 million obtained per sample. Total RNA, at least 6 micrograms per sample, was extracted from PBMCs with Trizol reagent. The percentages of naive CD45RAhigh/CD27high T cells were determined by flow cytometry on a PBMC aliquot from every donor. The germline ends are 15 bases apart after V is trimmed by 0 bases and J by 2 bases. Including the terminal cysteine and phenylalanine, the CDR3 comprises 16 residues. Solely the CDR3 DNA is kept, with 48 bases framed from the first base. CDR1 and CDR2 (SGHKS, YYEKEE) derive from the germline V gene (reference sequence). Remarks on this clonotype: Its binding antigen is unknown. No base qualities exist here, and no much larger clone lies one base off it.

The receptor was derived from a woman aged 25 to 45 in good health. This receptor chain uses TRBV5-5 and TRBJ2-7; TRBD1 might be the D gene, on 6 matching bases. Sequencing was carried out using blood. The encoded CDR3 is CASSLGPGTRTYEQYF. The bases read TGTGCCAGCAGCTTGGGGCCCGGGACAAGGACCTACGAGCAGTACTTC.